The entry below gives a single T cell receptor (beta chain) sequence along with its context. Its cognate antigen is unknown. The sample comes from a study of radiotherapy plus CTLA-4 blockade in lung cancer. In the study overall: Patients showed objective responses in about a sixth of cases, and disease control was achieved by under 40%. Study observations and caveats: Early blood T cell clone dynamics, with interferon-beta, were reported to best predict response.

CDR1 is SGHTS and CDR2 is YDEGEE in the germline V gene. Deletions cut 4 bases from V and 5 bases from J, with 15 bases between. The CDR3 totals 14 residues. Using immunoSEQ multiplex PCR, the repertoire was profiled, and TCRdb retains in-frame clones only, with some absent. The table includes roughly 78,000 clones, roughly 80% detected once. The study treated chemo-refractory metastatic non-small-cell lung cancer patients with focal radiation plus ipilimumab CTLA-4 blockade. The TCR comes from a human donor with non-small cell lung cancer who had a complete response to radiotherapy plus ipilimumab. Specimen: peripheral blood, collected from a patient treated with radiotherapy plus ipilimumab. This chain uses TRBV5-8 with TRBJ1-2; no firm D call. The CDR3 region is CASSVGGLTYGYTF. The CDR3 DNA reads as TGTGCCAGCAGCGTTGGAGGCTTGACGTATGGCTACACCTTC.